This note documents a single T cell receptor (beta chain) sequence. TCRdb's table, derived via immunoSEQ multiplex PCR, lists solely in-frame clones and lacks some. The data hold some 200,000 clones, with roughly 70% observed a single time. This entry is derived from a study of shared clonotypes between healthy human individuals. Germline-derived CDR1 and CDR2 are SGHRS and YFSETQ. The CDR3 is made up of 15 amino acids. V lost 0 bases and J 4 bases, leaving 10 bases between the germline ends. The clonotype comes from a man aged 25-40 years in good health. The sequenced material came from memory CD4+ T cells sorted from blood. Documented subset: CD45RA-negative fraction. V is TRBV5-1 and J is TRBJ2-2, with D tentatively TRBD2 (6 bases). The DNA of the CDR3 is TGCGCCAGCAGCTTGGGGGGACTTTTCACCGGGGAGCTGTTTTTT. Translation: CASSLGGLFTGELFF.